The clone carrying this TCR beta chain was observed a single time. This entry belongs to a study of T cell responses to AZD1222 COVID-19 vaccine. Here immunoSEQ multiplex PCR was the method, and the copy in TCRdb shows in-frame clones only, minus some. This sample has 85,000 or so clones, with about nine tenths found just once. This CDR3 spans 17 amino acids. The germline V gene has CDR1 LGHNA and CDR2 YNFKEQ. The V and J ends lost 0 bases and 5 bases, in that order; junction bases with no gene match: 8. The material was peripheral blood, obtained 28 days after the second AZD1222 dose. The V gene is TRBV4-2, the J gene TRBJ2-2; 8 nucleotides align to TRBD2. The clonotype originates from an adult who received the AZD1222 COVID-19 vaccine. In DNA form, the CDR3 reads TGTGCCAGCAGCCAAGAAGCAGCGGGAGTGGGGACCGGGGAGCTGTTTTTT. It translates to CASSQEAAGVGTGELFF.